This record looks at one TCR beta chain sequence and its context. Its antigen remains unidentified. The data originate from a study of early stage breast cancer tumors. General study results and limits: Tumors had 2.5 to 3-fold higher T cell density and higher clonality than adjacent normal breast tissue. Tumor and normal breast were distinguished via blood comparison in about 90% of the 16 patients.

V shed 1 base and J 6 bases; nucleotides not matched to a gene: 0. CDR1 is SGHTA, CDR2 FQGNSA, per germline. The CDR3 runs to 13 residues. Libraries were prepared by immunoSEQ multiplex PCR; TCRdb keeps only in-frame clonotypes and omits some of them. Here the sample spans about 8,400 clones, approximately 80% being singletons. This receptor was obtained from a person between 60 and 69 years old with breast cancer. The specimen was normal breast tissue next to the tumor. The J gene is TRBJ2-1, the V gene TRBV7-2, with TRBD2 identical over 7 bases. Here the CDR3 DNA reads TGTGCCAGCAGCTTAGGGACTAGCAATGAGCAGTTCTTC. Protein product: CASSLGTSNEQFF. Variable domain in full (rest from reference TRBV7-2 and TRBJ2-1): GAGVSQSPSNKVTEKGKDVELRCDPISGHTALYWYRQSLGQGLEFLIYFQGNSAPDKSGLPSDRFSAERTGGSVSTLTIQRTQQEDSAVYLCASSLGTSNEQFFGPGTRLTVL.